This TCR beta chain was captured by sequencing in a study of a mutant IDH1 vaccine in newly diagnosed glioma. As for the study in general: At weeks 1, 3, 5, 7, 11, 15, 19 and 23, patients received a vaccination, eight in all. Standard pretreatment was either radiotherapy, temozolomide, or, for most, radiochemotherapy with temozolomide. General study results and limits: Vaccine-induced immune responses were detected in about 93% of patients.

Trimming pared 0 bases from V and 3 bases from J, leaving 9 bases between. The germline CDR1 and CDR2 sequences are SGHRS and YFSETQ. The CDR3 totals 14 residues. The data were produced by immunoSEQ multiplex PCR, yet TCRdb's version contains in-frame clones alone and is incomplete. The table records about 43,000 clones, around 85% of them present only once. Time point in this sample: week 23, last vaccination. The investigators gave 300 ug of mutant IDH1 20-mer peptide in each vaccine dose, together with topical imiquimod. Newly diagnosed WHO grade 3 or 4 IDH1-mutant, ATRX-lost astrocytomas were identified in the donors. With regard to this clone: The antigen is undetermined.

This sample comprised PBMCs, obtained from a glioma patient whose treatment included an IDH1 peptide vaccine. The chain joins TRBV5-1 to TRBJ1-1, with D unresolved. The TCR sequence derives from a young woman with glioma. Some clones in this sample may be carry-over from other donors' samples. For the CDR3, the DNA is TGCGCCAGCAGCTTGGAGGGCGGGCACACTGAAGCTTTCTTT. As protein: CASSLEGGHTEAFF.